One sample yielded the 21 T cell receptor beta chains listed below, sequenced in a study of blood T cell repertoires in COVID-19. Produced via immunoSEQ multiplex PCR; TCRdb's table is partial and in-frame only. The data show about 260,000 clones, 70% to 90% seen once. The sequenced material came from peripheral blood. The receptors shown here come from a woman aged 55-69 years with COVID-19, enrolled during active disease.

This clone was seen once. The V and J genes are TRBV28 and TRBJ1-2; D is unresolved. From germline, CDR1 is MDHEN and CDR2 SYDVKM. CDR3 length: 14 residues. Trimming removed 7 bases at V and 0 bases at J, with 12 bases between. CDR3 in DNA: TGTGCCAGCAAAGGAGGCATTTCTAACTATGGCTACACCTTC. It encodes CASKGGISNYGYTF.

The gene calls are TRBV6-5 and TRBJ1-2; no definite D call. With 5 bases removed from V and 8 bases from J, the gap between germline ends came to 12 bases. CDR3 length equals 12 residues. CDR1 and CDR2 from the germline V gene are MNHEY and SVGAGI. The CDR3 here is CASSTTGGGYTF. DNA of the CDR3: TGTGCCAGCAGTACGACCGGAGGCGGCTACACCTTC.

The chain recombines TRBV27 with TRBJ2-6, with D perhaps matching TRBD2 (6 bases). V was clipped by 5 bases and J by 0 bases, with 8 bases between them. CDR3 size: 15 residues. Per germline, CDR1 MNHEY and CDR2 SMNVEV (reference sequence). The CDR3, as DNA: TGTGCCAGCAGTCGGGAGAACTCTGGGGCCAACGTCCTGACTTTC. Its protein product is CASSRENSGANVLTF.

The chain joins TRBV6-1 to TRBJ2-7; D unclear. The CDR3 runs 11 residues. Germline loops: CDR1 MNHNS, CDR2 SASEGT. Trimming cost V 2 bases and J 6 bases, with 5 bases left between them. The CDR3 coding sequence is TGTGCCAGCAGTGAACGGGTCGAGCAGTACTTC. Translating gives CASSERVEQYF.

The CDR3 sequence: CASSLAGGLSSYEQYF. CDR3 in DNA: TGTGCCAGCAGCTTAGCCGGCGGGCTGAGCTCCTACGAGCAGTACTTC. This rearrangement joins TRBV7-9 to TRBJ2-7; TRBD2 might be the D (5 bases). CDR3 size: 16 residues. V was cut by 0 bases and J by 0 bases, with 12 bases left in between. Germline lookup yields CDR1 SEHNR and CDR2 FQNEAQ (reference sequence).

This rearrangement joins TRBV7-9 to TRBJ1-3, with TRBD1 as a possible D gene (5 bases). Between the trimmed V and J ends, which lost 2 bases and 10 bases, there was a span of 18 bases. This CDR3 spans 15 amino acids. Germline CDR1 and CDR2: SEHNR and FQNEAQ (reference sequence). CDR3 nucleotide sequence: TGTGCCAGCAGCTTATACTCTGGTCTGGGACTTACCATATATTTT. This translates into CASSLYSGLGLTIYF. Together with reference TRBV7-9 and TRBJ1-3, the CDR3 gives the full variable domain: DTGVSQNPRHKITKRGQNVTFRCDPISEHNRLYWYRQTLGQGPEFLTYFQNEAQLEKSRLLSDRFSAERPKGSFSTLEIQRTEQGDSAMYLCASSLYSGLGLTIYFGEGSWLTVV.

V and J are TRBV6-1 and TRBJ1-3; weak D call: TRBD1 (6 bases). Germline V lookup: CDR1 MNHNS, CDR2 SASEGT. The V gene lost 0 bases and the J gene lost 0 bases, with 12 bases spanning the gap. The length of the CDR3 is 17 residues. CDR3 loop: CASSEAMTGFSGNTIYF. CDR3 nucleotide sequence: TGTGCCAGCAGTGAAGCTATGACAGGTTTCTCTGGAAACACCATATATTTT.

The chain is built from TRBV6-5 and TRBJ1-5; tentative D call: TRBD1 (6 bases). V gave up 4 bases and J gave up 4 bases, with 11 bases separating them. The length of the CDR3 is 14 residues. Germline CDR1 MNHEY, CDR2 SVGAGI. This chain's CDR3 is CASSSGQWNQPQHF. The CDR3 nucleotides read TGTGCCAGCAGTTCGGGACAATGGAATCAGCCCCAGCATTTT.

Note on this clone: At one of its ends the junction is not consistent with the germline gene, which may arise from a read error. The V and J genes are TRBV13 and TRBJ2-4; TRBD2 matches at 13 bases. The germline CDR1 and CDR2 sequences are PRHDT and FYEKMQ (reference sequence). The CDR3 extends over 16 amino acids. The CDR3 DNA reads TGTGCCAGCAGCCGCGGACTAGCGGGAGCCCAAAACATTCAGTACTTC. Residues: CASSRGLAGAQNIQYF.

The chain carries TRBV5-8 and TRBJ2-2; D is unclear. V was cut by 1 base and J by 5 bases, with 3 bases left in between. CDR1 is SGHTS, CDR2 YDEGEE, per germline. The CDR3 sequence is 12 residues long. CDR3 DNA sequence: TGTGCCAGCAGCTTGACTACCGGGGAGCTGTTTTTT. Translation gives CASSLTTGELFF. The full variable domain, completed using reference TRBV5-8 and TRBJ2-2, is EAGVTQSPTHLIKTRGQQATLRCSPISGHTSVYWYQQALGLGLQFLLWYDEGEERNRGNFPPRFSGRQFPNYSSELNVNALELEDSALYLCASSLTTGELFFGEGSRLTVL.

This clone showed up just a few times. The rearrangement links TRBV27 to TRBJ2-7; D call uncertain. The V gene's germline CDR1 is MNHEY and CDR2 SMNVEV (reference sequence). V gave up 6 bases and J gave up 2 bases, with 14 bases separating them. CDR3 length: 14 amino acids. As DNA, the CDR3 is TGTGCCAGCAGCCTCTTCGCGCTAGCCTACGAGCAGTACTTC. It translates to CASSLFALAYEQYF.

This rearrangement joins TRBV28 to TRBJ1-1, with D perhaps TRBD1 (5 bases). The germline V gene encodes CDR1 MDHEN and CDR2 SYDVKM. The CDR3 loop spans 13 amino acids. V was pared by 0 bases and J by 8 bases, with 10 bases between. The CDR3 bases are TGTGCCAGCAGTTTATGGTCGCGGGACGAAGCTTTCTTT. Its protein product is CASSLWSRDEAFF.

The count of this clone is one. The chain carries TRBV18 and TRBJ2-1; 10 bases are shared with TRBD2. V was clipped by 0 bases and J by 9 bases; unmatched bases: 5. The CDR3 is 15 amino acids. Germline V CDR1 and CDR2: KGHSH, LQKENI. This CDR3 is CASSPPGLALAEQFF. As DNA, the CDR3 is TGTGCCAGCTCACCACCGGGACTAGCGCTTGCTGAGCAGTTCTTC.

The chain combines TRBV19 with TRBJ1-1; TRBD1 is a possible D gene (6 bases). Trimming left V 1 base short and J 6 bases short, with 6 bases between. CDR1 is LNHDA, CDR2 SQIVND, per germline (reference sequence). The CDR3 covers 12 residues. The CDR3 DNA follows: TGTGCCAGTAGTATAGGGGGGCCTGAAGCTTTCTTT. Translated, it gives CASSIGGPEAFF.

The chain carries TRBV6-5 and TRBJ1-5, with 10 bases fitting TRBD1. With V trimmed by 2 bases and J by 2 bases, 0 bases remained unmatched. CDR1 is MNHEY, CDR2 SVGAGI, per germline. This CDR3 has 15 amino acids. CDR3 DNA: TGTGCCAGCAGTTACGGGACAGGGGGCAATCAGCCCCAGCATTTT. Translating it yields CASSYGTGGNQPQHF.

The rearrangement links TRBV24-1 to TRBJ2-1, with 8 bases identical to TRBD1. The CDR3 contains 15 residues. With V trimmed by 4 bases and J by 7 bases, 8 bases remained unmatched. CDR1 is KGHDR and CDR2 is SFDVKD in the germline V gene. The chain's CDR3 is CATSDRTGSMNEQFF. The CDR3 DNA sequence: TGTGCCACCAGTGACCGGACAGGGTCGATGAATGAGCAGTTCTTC.

The V and J genes are TRBV11-2 and TRBJ2-1; TRBD2 agrees at 9 bases. Germline CDR1 SGHAT, CDR2 FQNNGV. V lost 1 base and J lost 12; bases outside the gene matches: 7. This CDR3 comprises 14 residues. The CDR3 coding sequence is TGTGCCAGCAGCTTAGGGGTTAGCGGGAGTGGGCAGTTCTTC. Translating gives CASSLGVSGSGQFF. Supplemented by reference TRBV11-2 and TRBJ2-1, the full variable domain reads EAGVAQSPRYKIIEKRQSVAFWCNPISGHATLYWYQQILGQGPKLLIQFQNNGVVDDSQLPKDRFSAERLKGVDSTLKIQPAKLEDSAVYLCASSLGVSGSGQFFGPGTRLTVL.

The CDR3 coding sequence is TGTGCCAGCAGAGTCTCAGGGGGCGGAGGTGAAAAACTGTTTTTT. It specifies CASRVSGGGGEKLFF. The chain uses TRBV28 and TRBJ1-4; 8 nucleotides align to TRBD1. The CDR3 length is 15 residues. The ends lost 6 bases at V and 7 bases at J; junction bases unmatched: 10. Germline loops: CDR1 MDHEN, CDR2 SYDVKM.

The V gene is TRBV13, the J gene TRBJ2-7; tentative D call: TRBD1 (5 bases). This CDR3 spans 15 amino acids. Germline V gives CDR1 PRHDT, CDR2 FYEKMQ (reference sequence). Trimming took 2 bases from V and 2 from J, leaving 13 bases between them. CDR3 sequence (DNA): TGTGCCAGCAGCTTACAGGGCGCTCCCACCTACGAGCAGTACTTC. This translates into CASSLQGAPTYEQYF.

The genes are TRBV6-5 and TRBJ2-1; the match to TRBD2 covers 9 bases. J was trimmed by 8 bases and V by 5 bases; bases with no gene match: 10. CDR1 is MNHEY, CDR2 SVGAGI, per germline. CDR3 length: 15 amino acids. The CDR3 DNA follows: TGTGCCAGCAGTCTAGCGGGAAATTCTTTCGATGAGCAGTTCTTC. Translated, it gives CASSLAGNSFDEQFF.

The table lists this clone with a few counts. This chain joins TRBV5-1 and TRBJ2-3; 9 bases match TRBD2. CDR1 and CDR2 from the germline V gene are SGHRS and YFSETQ. This CDR3 region has 16 residues. V was pared by 4 bases and J by 2 bases, with 8 bases of the junction left unmatched. CDR3 in amino acids: CASSETLAGSTDTQYF. The CDR3, as DNA: TGCGCCAGCAGCGAAACCCTAGCGGGATCCACAGATACGCAGTATTTT.